Listed here are 19 T cell receptor beta chains from one sample, sequenced in a study of T cells after yellow fever vaccination. One entry per CDR3 protein, called by TCRdb with MiXCR from the 5' RACE reads. The sample comprises about 110,000 distinct CDR3 sequences, 8% to 9.5% of which are singletons, and over 25% rests with the top ten. The sequenced sample was CD8+ T cells sorted from PBMCs, obtained 45 days after the yellow fever booster vaccination. Receptor source: a man aged 30 to 39 who received the YFV17D yellow fever vaccine.

This clonotype was seen at least ten times. The chain carries TRBV24-1 and TRBJ2-1; D uncertain. V was shortened by 4 bases and J by 12 bases, with 9 bases between the two germline ends. Per the germline V gene, CDR1 is KGHDR and CDR2 is SFDVKD. There are 11 residues in the CDR3. CDR3 nucleotide sequence: TGTGCCACCAGTGAGGAAGATCGGCAGTTCTTC. Translating it yields CATSEEDRQFF.

This clonotype showed up many times. The chain carries TRBV15 and TRBJ2-3; D might be TRBD2 (5 bases). The CDR3 runs 14 residues. Trimming removed 2 bases at V and 3 bases at J, with 9 bases between. Germline CDR1 is LNHNV and CDR2 is YYDKDF (reference sequence). In DNA form, the CDR3 reads TGTGCCACCAGCAGAACTACGGGAACAGATACGCAGTATTTT. It translates to CATSRTTGTDTQYF.

This clonotype has at least ten counts. The chain uses TRBV7-9 and TRBJ2-5, with TRBD1 matching over 7 bases. The trim removed 5 bases at V and 5 bases at J, leaving 5 bases unmatched. Germline CDR1 SEHNR, CDR2 FQNEAQ (reference sequence). The CDR3 covers 13 residues. The CDR3 spells CASSITGVETQYF. The CDR3 nucleotides are TGTGCCAGCAGCATTACAGGGGTGGAGACCCAGTACTTC.

This clonotype was observed a handful of times. The chain employs TRBV30 and TRBJ2-1, with D tentatively TRBD2 (6 bases). CDR1 and CDR2 (germline): GTSNPN, SVGIG (reference sequence). The CDR3 is 12 residues long. Trimming removed 2 bases at V and 11 bases at J, with 13 bases between. This CDR3 is CAWSISGGQQFF. CDR3 sequence (DNA): TGTGCCTGGAGTATATCCGGAGGGCAGCAGTTCTTC.

This clonotype has at least ten counts. This sequence joins TRBV15 and TRBJ2-1; D could derive from TRBD1 or TRBD2 (6 bases each). Germline CDR1 and CDR2: LNHNV and YYDKDF (reference sequence). Trimming shortened V by 8 bases and J by 2 bases, and 13 bases separated the two germline ends. The CDR3 consists of 14 residues. CDR3 DNA: TGTGCCACCCTTGAGGGGGGCGCCTACAATGAGCAGTTCTTC. Its translation: CATLEGGAYNEQFF.

This clonotype was counted at least ten times. The chain couples TRBV27 to TRBJ2-7; 10 bases agree with TRBD2. The CDR3 runs 17 residues. V lost 8 bases, J lost 3 bases, and 16 bases stayed unmatched. Germline CDR1 reads MNHEY; CDR2 reads SMNVEV (reference sequence). In nucleotides, the CDR3 is TGTGCCAGCTCCCGTAGTTGGGCGCTAGCGGGAGACTACGAGCAGTACTTC. This gives the protein CASSRSWALAGDYEQYF.

Remarks on this clonotype: One base away lies a much larger clone, so this may be a sequencing read error. The rearrangement uses TRBV9 and TRBJ2-7, with D possibly being TRBD2 (5 bases). There are 13 residues in the CDR3. Germline V gene lookup returns CDR1 SGDLS and CDR2 YYNGEE. Trimming removed 5 bases from V and 5 bases from J, with 14 bases in between. CDR3: CASSSSLSNEQYF. For the CDR3, the DNA is TGTGCCAGCAGTTCTAGCCTTTCCAACGAGCAGTACTTC.

This clonotype was detected many times. J is TRBJ2-1 and V is TRBV7-2; the D is unclear. Between the trimmed V and J ends, which lost 2 bases and 4 bases, there was a span of 12 bases. Germline V lookup: CDR1 SGHTA, CDR2 FQGNSA. This CDR3 spans 15 amino acids. The CDR3 reads CASSLIMAEYNEQFF. DNA of the CDR3: TGTGCCAGCAGCTTAATTATGGCGGAGTACAATGAGCAGTTCTTC.

This clonotype was seen just once. A much larger clone differs by one base, so this may be a read error. The J gene is TRBJ2-7, the V gene TRBV18; weak D call: TRBD1 (6 bases). Germline CDR1 KGHSH, CDR2 LQKENI. CDR3 length equals 13 residues. Written as DNA, the CDR3 is TGTGCCAGCTCACAGGGACAATCCTACGAGCGGTACTTC. Protein product: CASSQGQSYERYF.

In its sample, this clonotype was seen many times. The J gene is TRBJ2-7, the V gene TRBV29-1, with 8 bases fitting TRBD1. With V trimmed by 3 bases and J by 7 bases, 5 bases remained unmatched. CDR3 length: 12 amino acids. Germline CDR1 is SQVTM and CDR2 is ANQGSEA. The CDR3 DNA reads TGCAGCGTTGAGGACAGGGTCTCGGAGCAGTACTTC. Amino acid sequence: CSVEDRVSEQYF.

This clonotype was seen at least ten times. The V call is TRBV2, the J call TRBJ2-7; TRBD2 agrees at 8 bases. Germline V gene data show CDR1 as SNHLY and CDR2 as FYNNEI. The CDR3 runs 15 residues. V was pared by 5 bases and J by 6 bases, with 12 bases of the junction left unmatched. In nucleotides, the CDR3 is TGTGCCAGCAGTCGGCCCCAGCGGGAGAACCGCGAGCAGTACTTC. Encoded protein: CASSRPQRENREQYF.

This clonotype came up many times. V and J are TRBV5-3 and TRBJ2-3, with 7 bases that match TRBD2. TRBV5-3 carries the ORF label, with uncertain function. V lost 3 bases to trimming and J lost 2 bases; unmatched junction nucleotides: 9. The CDR3 loop spans 16 amino acids. This CDR3 is CARSSGGEDLTDTQYF. The CDR3 DNA reads as TGTGCCAGAAGCTCGGGGGGAGAGGACCTCACAGATACGCAGTATTTT.

This clonotype was seen many times. This chain links TRBV11-2 with TRBJ2-1, with 7 bases identical to TRBD2. V lost 5 bases and J lost 5; bases outside the gene matches: 9. Germline CDR1 and CDR2: SGHAT and FQNNGV. This CDR3 has 15 amino acids. CDR3 nucleotides: TGTGCCAGCAGCCCCCCGGGAGGTATGCACAATGAGCAGTTCTTC. As protein: CASSPPGGMHNEQFF.

The chain joins TRBV5-8 to TRBJ2-7; TRBD1 aligns across 12 bases. The CDR3 spans 14 residues. The germline CDR1 and CDR2 sequences are SGHTS and YDEGEE. J gave up 5 bases and V 4 bases, and 4 bases lay outside the gene matches. The CDR3 region has the DNA TGTGCCAGCAGCGGGGGGACAGGGGGCGACGAGCAGTACTTC. Protein sequence: CASSGGTGGDEQYF.

At least ten counts were recorded for this clonotype. This rearrangement joins TRBV13 to TRBJ2-1; D uncertain. CDR3 length equals 12 residues. V dropped 0 bases and J dropped 13 bases, with 10 bases sitting between them. Germline CDR1 is PRHDT and CDR2 is FYEKMQ (reference sequence). CDR3 residues: CASSLGVTPQFF. CDR3 coding DNA: TGTGCCAGCAGCTTAGGTGTGACCCCTCAGTTCTTC.

As to this clonotype: A single base separates this from a much larger clone, so it may be a read error. This chain connects TRBV12-3 or TRBV12-4 to TRBJ2-7, with unresolved D. The DNA end favors TRBJ2-1, so the J call may be wrong. The CDR3 contains 13 residues. CDR3 bases: TGTGCCACCTCGCGTGAAAGCTCCTACGAGCAGTTCTTC. It codes for CATSRESSYEQFF.

The CDR3 DNA reads as TGTGCCAGCAGCCCTCTTGCGGGAGGGTCCTACGAGCAGTACTTC. Translation gives CASSPLAGGSYEQYF. The chain joins TRBV7-8 to TRBJ2-7; 9 positions match TRBD2. V was clipped by 5 bases and J by 1 base; unmatched bases: 6. The CDR3 runs 15 residues. Germline V gives CDR1 SGHVS, CDR2 FQNEAQ.

This clonotype has only a few counts. The junction departs from the called germline gene at one end, perhaps through a read error. V and J are TRBV16 and TRBJ2-4; D call uncertain. This CDR3 region has 12 residues. Germline CDR1 is KGHSY and CDR2 is FQNENV. This CDR3 reads CASSQSTVSQRF. CDR3 coding DNA: TGTGCCAGCAGCCAATCCACGGTCAGTCAGAGATTC.

This clonotype was seen many times. The chain uses TRBV9 and TRBJ1-1; 8 nucleotides align to TRBD1. V lost 0 bases, J lost 6 bases, and 7 bases stayed unmatched. The CDR3 extends over 15 amino acids. The germline gives CDR1 SGDLS, CDR2 YYNGEE. CDR3 in amino acids: CASSVADRDVAEAFF. The CDR3 nucleotides are TGTGCCAGCAGCGTAGCGGACAGGGATGTCGCTGAAGCTTTCTTT.